These T cell receptor beta chains were read from a single sample in a study of CD8 T cells in Susac syndrome. Each CDR3 protein gets one entry after TCRdb re-called the immunoSEQ multiplex PCR reads with MiXCR. The profile shows approximately 170,000 distinct CDR3 sequences, approximately 93% of them singletons. Sample: CD4+ T cells from PBMCs. Every receptor here comes from a human donor with multiple sclerosis. Both conserved end residues are part of each CDR3. A D gene is named only where the DNA matches it firmly. Only some rows state a clone size, as once, few, many or a class for expanded clones.

clone_size j_call d_call v_call cdr3_aa cdr3_nt
NA TRBJ2-4 NA TRBV6-2/TRBV6-3 CASSYSSTPGGIIQYF TGTGCCAGCAGTTACTCATCGACGCCGGGTGGGATCATTCAGTACTTC
NA TRBJ2-7 TRBD2 TRBV6-2/TRBV6-3 CASSYKGGRTNEQYF TGTGCCAGCAGTTACAAGGGCGGGAGGACTAACGAGCAGTACTTC
NA TRBJ2-7 TRBD2 TRBV2 CASTEAGRGSEQYF TGTGCCAGTACTGAAGCGGGACGGGGCTCCGAGCAGTACTTC
NA TRBJ1-1 NA TRBV2 CASSVYGTNTEAFF TGTGCCAGCAGTGTATATGGGACAAACACTGAAGCTTTCTTT
NA TRBJ1-4 TRBD1 TRBV27 CASSLRTGPNEKLFF TGTGCCAGCAGTCTAAGGACAGGTCCTAATGAAAAACTGTTTTTT
NA TRBJ1-5 TRBD1 TRBV29-1 CSAATGPRQPQHF TGCAGCGCCGCGACAGGGCCTCGCCAGCCCCAGCATTTT
NA TRBJ2-5 NA TRBV3-1 CASSHRGAPQETQYF TGTGCCAGCAGCCACCGTGGAGCGCCTCAAGAGACCCAGTACTTC
NA TRBJ1-1 NA TRBV30 CAWDRTHNTEAFF TGTGCCTGGGACCGGACACATAACACTGAAGCTTTCTTT
NA TRBJ2-1 NA TRBV12-3/TRBV12-4 CASRIATSRGEQFF TGTGCCAGCAGGATAGCTACGTCTCGCGGTGAGCAGTTCTTC
NA TRBJ2-5 NA TRBV29-1 CSAAPREGETQYF TGCAGCGCGGCGCCCAGGGAAGGTGAGACCCAGTACTTC
NA TRBJ2-3 TRBD2 TRBV29-1 CSVTKAGQTDTQYF TGCAGCGTGACTAAAGCGGGGCAGACAGATACGCAGTATTTT
NA TRBJ2-7 TRBD2 TRBV20-1 CSAKIAGGSSYEQYF TGCAGTGCTAAAATAGCGGGGGGAAGCTCCTACGAGCAGTACTTC
NA TRBJ2-7 NA TRBV10-3 CAISERYEQYF TGTGCCATCAGTGAGCGGTACGAGCAGTACTTC
NA TRBJ2-7 NA TRBV13 CASSLHGHEQYF TGTGCCAGCAGCCTACACGGCCACGAGCAGTACTTC
NA TRBJ2-7 TRBD2 TRBV20-1 CSASMLAGRGEQYF TGCAGTGCTAGTATGCTAGCGGGGCGGGGAGAGCAGTACTTC
NA TRBJ1-5 NA TRBV29-1 CSVVWAGGQPQHF TGCAGCGTTGTATGGGCCGGGGGTCAGCCCCAGCATTTT
NA TRBJ2-5 NA TRBV30 CAWSVGGVYQETQYF TGTGCCTGGAGTGTCGGGGGAGTGTACCAAGAGACCCAGTACTTC
NA TRBJ2-5 NA TRBV15 CATSRQAQETQYF TGTGCCACCAGCAGACAGGCCCAAGAGACCCAGTACTTC
NA TRBJ2-5 NA TRBV28 CASSPPGTVKTQYF TGTGCCAGCAGTCCCCCCGGGACGGTGAAGACCCAGTACTTC
NA TRBJ2-1 NA TRBV19 CASSMAYNEQFF TGTGCCAGTAGTATGGCCTACAATGAGCAGTTCTTC
NA TRBJ1-5 NA TRBV19 CASSIDSYQPQHF TGTGCCAGTAGTATAGACAGTTATCAGCCCCAGCATTTT
NA TRBJ1-4 TRBD1 TRBV4-1 CASSQPGQGREKLFF TGCGCCAGCAGCCAACCTGGACAGGGGAGGGAAAAACTGTTTTTT
NA TRBJ1-4 NA TRBV27 CASADEKLFF TGTGCCAGCGCAGATGAAAAACTGTTTTTT
NA TRBJ2-3 NA TRBV11-2 CASSLMGGTTDTQYF TGTGCCAGCAGTCTAATGGGGGGAACTACGGATACGCAGTATTTT
NA TRBJ1-1 NA TRBV7-2 CASSPRVGANTEAFF TGTGCCAGCAGCCCCCGTGTGGGGGCGAACACTGAAGCTTTCTTT
once TRBJ2-1 NA TRBV20-1 CSAEEQGFNEQFF TGCAGTGCGGAAGAGCAAGGGTTCAATGAGCAGTTCTTC
once TRBJ2-5 NA TRBV20-1 CSVPKPGEETQYF TGCAGTGTCCCCAAGCCGGGGGAAGAGACCCAGTACTTC
NA TRBJ2-5 NA TRBV29-1 CSVAGYETQYF TGCAGCGTTGCGGGGTACGAGACCCAGTACTTC
NA TRBJ2-6 NA TRBV3-1 CASSFRHSNTGANVLTF TGTGCCAGCAGCTTTAGGCACTCGAACACTGGGGCCAACGTCCTGACTTTC
NA TRBJ2-1 NA TRBV27 CASKAYNEQFF TGTGCCAGCAAGGCTTACAATGAGCAGTTCTTC
NA TRBJ1-5 TRBD1 TRBV20-1 CSARQGGGNQPQHF TGCAGTGCCAGACAGGGCGGTGGCAATCAGCCCCAGCATTTT
once TRBJ1-3 TRBD1 TRBV20-1 CSAHRGIGNTIYF TGCAGTGCTCACAGGGGGATTGGAAACACCATATATTTT
NA TRBJ1-5 TRBD1 TRBV27 CASSPGQGYQPQHF TGTGCCAGCAGCCCGGGACAGGGATATCAGCCCCAGCATTTT
NA TRBJ1-1 NA TRBV1 CTSSHQPRRAFF TGCACCAGCAGTCACCAACCCCGGAGAGCTTTCTTT
NA TRBJ2-7 NA TRBV6-6 CASSSGGGRSSYEQYF TGTGCCAGCAGTTCCGGGGGAGGAAGAAGCTCCTACGAGCAGTACTTC
NA TRBJ2-2 TRBD2 TRBV7-9 CASSFGLAGGRDTGELFF TGTGCCAGCAGCTTCGGACTAGCGGGAGGCCGGGACACCGGGGAGCTGTTTTTT
once TRBJ1-1 NA TRBV20-1 CSARDPLVNTEAFF TGCAGTGCTAGAGATCCGCTAGTGAACACTGAAGCTTTCTTT
NA TRBJ2-7 TRBD1 TRBV18 CASSPEGQGSRQYF TGTGCCAGCTCACCCGAGGGACAGGGCTCTCGGCAGTACTTC
NA TRBJ2-2 TRBD2 TRBV7-9 CASSISGSAGELFF TGTGCCAGCAGCATTAGCGGGAGTGCCGGGGAGCTGTTTTTT
NA TRBJ1-3 NA TRBV4-1 CASSQDLGLALGNTIYF TGCGCCAGCAGCCAAGATCTGGGTTTAGCTCTGGGAAACACCATATATTTT
NA TRBJ2-5 TRBD2 TRBV7-8 CASSLKRLAAKETQYF TGTGCCAGCAGCTTGAAGAGACTAGCGGCTAAAGAGACCCAGTACTTC